This TCR beta chain originates from a study of cytomegalovirus exposure and HLA in healthy donors. Study conclusions and caveats: Analyses of presence and absence presupposed an approximately uniform sequencing depth across donors.

Amplification used 60 Vbeta primers and 13 Jbeta primers. Clones were sequenced by immunoSEQ multiplex PCR, and TCRdb holds only the in-frame ones, with some missing. The table records 200,000 to 300,000 clones, about 80% of them present only once. Turning to this clone: Its cognate antigen is unknown.

Sequencing was done on a sample of PBMCs. The receptor's source is a woman between 35 and 50 years old in good health and CMV-seropositive.

CDR3 DNA: TGTGCCTGGAGTGTAGGTTTAGAGGGCACTGAAGCTTTCTTT. It yields the protein CAWSVGLEGTEAFF. The J gene is TRBJ1-1, the V gene TRBV30; the D is unclear. Germline CDR1 GTSNPN, CDR2 SVGIG (reference sequence). CDR3 length equals 14 residues. V lost 0 bases to trimming and J lost 4 bases, with 12 bases between them. Complete variable domain (other parts from reference TRBV30 and TRBJ1-1): SQTIHQWPATLVQPVGSPLSLECTVEGTSNPNLYWYRQAAGRGLQLLFYSVGIGQISSEVPQNLSASRPQDRQFILSSKKLLLSDSGFYLCAWSVGLEGTEAFFGQGTRLTVV.